The clone carrying this T cell receptor beta chain was observed a handful of times. The target antigen is unknown. CDR3 length: 12 amino acids. V lost 4 bases to trimming and J lost 6 bases; unmatched junction nucleotides: 2. CDR1 is GTSNPN, CDR2 SVGIG, per germline (reference sequence). The data belong to a study of beta chain features in type 1 diabetes. About the study: Age and gender were similar between patients and healthy donors, as were cell yields. Study observations and caveats: All four CD4+ subsets from Type 1 diabetes patients carried moderately but significantly shorter TCRB CDR3s. Junctions at VDJ sites from type 1 diabetes patients had fewer insertions and more deletions. Amplification by PCR could prefer shorter templates, with the same effect in patients and controls. Cells carrying high TCR expression could end up over-represented when cDNA is sequenced.

Expressed TCRB transcripts were sequenced because the isolated RNA had all been reverse transcribed beforehand. Profiling relied on immunoSEQ multiplex PCR, and the TCRdb table lists in-frame clones only, not all of them. The sample yields about 160,000 clones, 8.5% to 10% seen once. The sequence derives from a woman in her 30s with type 1 diabetes. The sequencing sample was made of central memory CD4+ T cells from blood. The rearrangement joins TRBV30 to TRBJ2-2; 7 nucleotides line up with TRBD1. The CDR3 bases are TGTGCCTGGAACACAGGGGCCGGGGAGCTGTTTTTT. Its protein product is CAWNTGAGELFF.